One sample yielded the 13 T cell receptor beta chains listed below, sequenced in a study of cytomegalovirus exposure and HLA in healthy donors. PCR involved 60 Vbeta and 13 Jbeta primers. Method: immunoSEQ multiplex PCR; TCRdb's copy keeps in-frame clones and lacks some. The data show over 150,000 clones, with around 75% seen just once and over 4% held by the top ten. The sequencing sample was made of PBMCs. The receptor source for this set is a male donor in good health and CMV-seronegative.

Here the CDR3 reads CASSVSGTGIYEQYF. CDR3 in DNA: TGTGCCAGCAGCGTATCCGGGACAGGGATCTACGAGCAGTACTTC. This chain uses TRBV9 with TRBJ2-7; the match to TRBD1 covers 9 bases. Germline CDR1 and CDR2: SGDLS and YYNGEE. This CDR3 has 15 residues. J gave up 3 bases and V 1 base, and 5 bases lay outside the gene matches.

The chain combines TRBV5-5 with TRBJ2-7; a weak D match, TRBD1 (6 bases). CDR3 length: 13 amino acids. Deletions cut 4 bases from V and 6 bases from J, with 14 bases between. From germline, CDR1 is SGHKS and CDR2 YYEKEE (reference sequence). The CDR3 DNA reads as TGTGCCAGCAGCACCAGGGGTGGAGGCGAGCAGTACTTC. The encoded protein is CASSTRGGGEQYF.

The CDR3 DNA reads TGTGCCAGCAGTTTGGGCTTGAACACTGAAGCTTTCTTT. Translated, it gives CASSLGLNTEAFF. V and J are TRBV27 and TRBJ1-1; D is unresolved. This CDR3 is built from 13 residues. V was cut by 3 bases and J by 0 bases, with 5 bases left in between. CDR1 is MNHEY, CDR2 SMNVEV, per germline (reference sequence).

The rearrangement joins TRBV27 to TRBJ2-7, with D maybe TRBD1 (6 bases). CDR1 is MNHEY and CDR2 is SMNVEV in the germline V gene (reference sequence). V shed 3 bases and J shed 5 bases, with 11 bases lying between them. The length of the CDR3 is 13 residues. CDR3 coding DNA: TGTGCCAGCAGTTTCCTACAGGGCAACGAGCAGTACTTC. This codes for CASSFLQGNEQYF.

The chain has TRBV7-2 and TRBJ2-4; 10 nucleotides line up with TRBD1. The CDR3 covers 16 residues. The V gene's germline CDR1 is SGHTA and CDR2 FQGNSA. V lost 2 bases to trimming and J lost 6 bases; unmatched junction nucleotides: 7. This CDR3 reads CASSLKRTGGRNIQYF. The CDR3 coding sequence is TGTGCCAGCAGCTTAAAGAGGACAGGGGGTAGAAACATTCAGTACTTC.

In its sample, this clone was seen a few times. V gene TRBV6-5 combines with J gene TRBJ2-4; D is perhaps TRBD1 (6 bases). The germline V gene encodes CDR1 MNHEY and CDR2 SVGAGI. CDR3 size: 12 residues. Trimming removed 6 bases at V and 7 bases at J, with 10 bases between. CDR3 sequence reads: CASRGADNIQYF. Here the CDR3 DNA reads TGTGCCAGCAGGGGGGCAGACAACATTCAGTACTTC.

V is TRBV6-5 and J is TRBJ1-4, with D perhaps matching TRBD1 (6 bases). CDR3 size: 14 residues. V lost 2 bases to trimming and J lost 4 bases, with 8 bases between them. Looked up from germline, CDR1 is MNHEY and CDR2 is SVGAGI. The CDR3 region has the DNA TGTGCCAGCAGTTACCAGGGGTTTAATGAAAAACTGTTTTTT. Translating gives CASSYQGFNEKLFF.

V is TRBV28 and J is TRBJ1-2; 7 nucleotides agree with TRBD1. Germline V gene lookup returns CDR1 MDHEN and CDR2 SYDVKM. This CDR3 has 12 amino acids. The trim removed 8 bases at V and 6 bases at J, leaving 6 bases unmatched. CDR3 sequence reads: CASSGQIHGYTF. The CDR3 nucleotides are TGTGCCAGCTCGGGACAGATCCATGGCTACACCTTC.

The chain has TRBV10-2 and TRBJ2-7, with 9 nucleotides matching TRBD2. The CDR3 runs to 14 residues. Trimming removed 6 bases from V and 6 bases from J; junction bases left unmatched: 9. Per the germline V gene, CDR1 is WSHSY and CDR2 is SAAADI. CDR3 region: CASRAAGGRGEQYF. CDR3 coding DNA: TGCGCCAGCAGGGCGGCGGGGGGGCGCGGCGAGCAGTACTTC.

This clone was picked up one time. The chain couples TRBV28 to TRBJ2-7; D perhaps matches TRBD1 (6 bases). CDR1 is MDHEN and CDR2 is SYDVKM in the germline V gene. Trimming shortened V by 5 bases and J by 6 bases, and 17 bases separated the two germline ends. The CDR3 has 14 amino acids. The CDR3: CASSPIRDNPEQYF. CDR3 bases: TGTGCCAGCAGTCCTATACGGGACAACCCCGAGCAGTACTTC. The entire variable domain, with the rest obtained from reference TRBV28 and TRBJ2-7, is as follows: DVKVTQSSRYLVKRTGEKVFLECVQDMDHENMFWYRQDPGLGLRLIYFSYDVKMKEKGDIPEGYSVSREKKERFSLILESASTNQTSMYLCASSPIRDNPEQYFGPGTRLTVT.

The chain carries TRBV5-1 and TRBJ2-7, with 8 nucleotides matching TRBD1. The CDR3 extends over 15 amino acids. Germline CDR1 SGHRS, CDR2 YFSETQ. With V trimmed by 4 bases and J by 1 base, 7 bases remained unmatched. The CDR3 nucleotides are TGCGCCAGCAGCCCAAGGCAGGGGGCTTCCTACGAGCAGTACTTC. The encoded protein is CASSPRQGASYEQYF.

J is TRBJ2-3 and V is TRBV7-6, with TRBD2 matching 7 bases. This CDR3 has 15 amino acids. CDR1 and CDR2 from the germline V gene are SGHVS and FNYEAQ. After removal of 2 bases from V and 0 bases from J, the junction contained 2 bases not matched to a gene. CDR3 residues: CASSLLAASTDTQYF. The DNA of the CDR3 is TGTGCCAGCAGCTTACTAGCGGCTAGCACAGATACGCAGTATTTT. Drawing the rest from reference TRBV7-6 and TRBJ2-3, the complete variable domain is GAGVSQSPRYKVTKRGQDVALRCDPISGHVSLYWYRQALGQGPEFLTYFNYEAQQDKSGLPNDRFSAERPEGSISTLTIQRTEQRDSAMYRCASSLLAASTDTQYFGPGTRLTVL.

This clone was seen only a few times. This chain connects TRBV10-2 to TRBJ2-7, with D tentatively TRBD2 (6 bases). The CDR3 contains 13 residues. V lost 7 bases, J lost 6 bases, and 16 bases lay in between. CDR1 and CDR2 from the germline V gene are WSHSY and SAAADI. The CDR3 region has the DNA TGCGCCAGCACGGACTACCGGAAAGGCGAGCAGTACTTC. As protein: CASTDYRKGEQYF.